The 13 T cell receptor beta chains below all came from one sample that was sequenced in a study of T cells in Graves' hyperthyroidism and ophthalmopathy (dated by TCRdb to the late 2010s). Library preparation was by multiplex PCR. TCRdb records Illumina HiSeq 2000 as the sequencer. TCR beta CDR3 regions were amplified from RNA transcripts. For the first round of RT-PCR on the TCR CDR3, the HTBI primer set was used together with the Qiagen OneStep RT-PCR kit. The public sequencing data were trimmed at Q25 with fastp and processed into clonotypes with MiXCR by TCRdb, which kept only in-frame beta chains. Rows with one shared CDR3 protein collapse into an entry with the most common genes and DNA. The sample data list under 350,000 distinct CDR3 sequences, and 12% to 15% of these were observed just once. Almost 35% of the sample is in the top ten clones. Sequenced material: blood. The source is a woman in her thirties or forties with Graves' ophthalmopathy.

This clonotype was detected a few times. This chain links TRBV3-1 with TRBJ1-5, with D possibly being TRBD1 (6 bases). The CDR3 has 14 residues. CDR1 is LGHDT and CDR2 is YNNKEL in the germline V gene (reference sequence). V was trimmed by 1 base and J by 7 bases, leaving 11 bases between them. The CDR3 sequence: CASSQVSGAQPQHF. CDR3 sequence (DNA): TGTGCCAGCAGCCAAGTTTCAGGGGCCCAGCCCCAGCATTTT.

This clonotype was counted between two and nine times. The J gene is TRBJ2-7, the V gene TRBV29-1, with 10 bases aligning to TRBD2. This CDR3 has 14 residues. Germline CDR1 is SQVTM and CDR2 is ANQGSEA. V gave up 6 bases and J gave up 3 bases; unmatched junction bases: 8. The CDR3 DNA reads TGCAGCGTGGCCGGGACTAGCGTAGTCTACGAGCAGTACTTC. Translation: CSVAGTSVVYEQYF.

This clonotype was detected many times. The rearrangement joins TRBV7-9 to TRBJ1-2, with D perhaps TRBD1 (6 bases). The CDR3 has 12 residues. Germline V gene sequence: CDR1 SEHNR, CDR2 FQNEAQ (reference sequence). Trimming stripped 5 bases from V and 5 bases from J, with 9 bases between. CDR3 region: CASSRDIYGYTF. In DNA, the CDR3 is TGTGCCAGCAGCCGGGACATTTATGGCTACACCTTC. Together with reference TRBV7-9 and TRBJ1-2, the CDR3 gives the full variable domain: DTGVSQNPRHKITKRGQNVTFRCDPISEHNRLYWYRQTLGQGPEFLTYFQNEAQLEKSRLLSDRFSAERPKGSFSTLEIQRTEQGDSAMYLCASSRDIYGYTFGSGTRLTVV.

This clonotype has ten or more counts. V and J are TRBV2 and TRBJ2-3; possible D gene TRBD2, 6 bases. Germline CDR1 and CDR2: SNHLY and FYNNEI. With 4 bases removed from V and 1 base from J, the gap between germline ends came to 9 bases. This CDR3 region has 14 residues. CDR3 DNA: TGTGCCAGCAGTGTACCTAGCGGCACAGATACGCAGTATTTT. Protein sequence: CASSVPSGTDTQYF.

This chain joins TRBV29-1 and TRBJ1-2; possibly TRBD1 for D (5 bases). Per germline, CDR1 SQVTM and CDR2 ANQGSEA. The CDR3 consists of 12 residues. Trimming stripped 7 bases from V and 2 bases from J, with 11 bases between. The CDR3 DNA is TGCAGCGAAAGAACAGGCAACTATGGCTACACCTTC. Protein sequence: CSERTGNYGYTF.

Only a few counts were recorded for this clonotype. The rearrangement uses TRBV20-1 and TRBJ1-1, with D possibly TRBD1 on 6 matching bases. The germline V gene encodes CDR1 DFQATT and CDR2 SNEGSKA (reference sequence). The CDR3 has 15 residues. CDR3 amino acids: CSMKTGSSMNTEAFF. The DNA of the CDR3 is TGCAGCATGAAGACAGGATCCAGTATGAACACTGAAGCTTTCTTT.

This clonotype showed up many times. The chain links TRBV20-1 to TRBJ2-3; D perhaps matches TRBD1 (5 bases). Trimming took 0 bases from V and 4 from J, leaving 14 bases between them. Germline V CDR1 and CDR2: DFQATT, SNEGSKA (reference sequence). This CDR3 has 15 amino acids. CDR3: CSARDLGRVADTQYF. The CDR3 DNA follows: TGCAGTGCTAGAGATCTCGGCAGGGTGGCAGATACGCAGTATTTT.

Concerning this clonotype: A clone one base away is much larger, so this may be a read error. V gene TRBV15 combines with J gene TRBJ2-5, with D uncertain. Germline values: CDR1 LNHNV, CDR2 YYDKDF (reference sequence). This CDR3 has 12 residues. CDR3 residues: CAASSVGETQYF. The CDR3 bases are TGTGCCGCCAGCAGTGTCGGGGAGACCCAGTACTTC. Full variable domain (rest looked up from reference TRBV15 and TRBJ2-5): DAMVIQNPRYQVTQFGKPVTLSCSQTLNHNVMYWYQQKSSQAPKLLFHYYDKDFNNEADTPDNFQSRRPNTSFCFLDIRSPGLGDTAMYLCAASSVGETQYFGPGTRLLVL.

This clonotype was recorded a few times. The gene calls are TRBV20-1 and TRBJ2-3; 10 bases fit TRBD2. Looked up from germline, CDR1 is DFQATT and CDR2 is SNEGSKA (reference sequence). The trim removed 0 bases at V and 4 bases at J, leaving 7 bases unmatched. This CDR3 contains 16 residues. CDR3 sequence: CSAREGAGGWADTQYF. CDR3 bases: TGCAGTGCTAGAGAGGGAGCGGGAGGGTGGGCAGATACGCAGTATTTT.

This clonotype was detected a few times. The V and J genes are TRBV5-1 and TRBJ2-3; D remains ambiguous. Trimming removed 3 bases from V and 2 bases from J, with 4 bases in between. The CDR3 spans 12 residues. Germline CDR1 is SGHRS and CDR2 is YFSETQ. The CDR3 nucleotides read TGCGCCAGCAGCTGGAACACAGATACGCAGTATTTT. Its protein is CASSWNTDTQYF.

This clonotype showed up many times. This chain links TRBV20-1 with TRBJ2-5; 9 nucleotides line up with TRBD2. V lost 7 bases and J lost 3; bases outside the gene matches: 15. This CDR3 region has 16 residues. The germline gives CDR1 DFQATT, CDR2 SNEGSKA (reference sequence). The chain's CDR3 is CSVHRTRGGDKETQYF. As DNA, the CDR3 is TGCAGTGTCCACCGGACCCGCGGGGGGGATAAAGAGACCCAGTACTTC.

The V gene is TRBV19, the J gene TRBJ2-2; a weak D match, TRBD1 (5 bases). V lost 4 bases and J lost 5, with 11 bases in between. The CDR3 runs 14 residues. Germline V gene lookup returns CDR1 LNHDA and CDR2 SQIVND (reference sequence). In DNA form, the CDR3 reads TGTGCCAGTAGTACCTCGGACATGACCGGGGAGCTGTTTTTT. This gives the protein CASSTSDMTGELFF.

This clonotype has just a few counts. This CDR3 is CASSFIAGGTDTQYF. DNA for the CDR3: TGCGCCAGCAGCTTTATAGCGGGGGGCACAGATACGCAGTATTTT. V is TRBV5-1 and J is TRBJ2-3, with 9 nucleotides matching TRBD2. Germline lookup yields CDR1 SGHRS and CDR2 YFSETQ. This CDR3 is 15 amino acids long. The ends lost 2 bases at V and 1 base at J; junction bases unmatched: 2. The whole variable domain, filled in from reference TRBV5-1 and TRBJ2-3, reads KAGVTQTPRYLIKTRGQQVTLSCSPISGHRSVSWYQQTPGQGLQFLFEYFSETQRNKGNFPGRFSGRQFSNSRSEMNVSTLELGDSALYLCASSFIAGGTDTQYFGPGTRLTVL.